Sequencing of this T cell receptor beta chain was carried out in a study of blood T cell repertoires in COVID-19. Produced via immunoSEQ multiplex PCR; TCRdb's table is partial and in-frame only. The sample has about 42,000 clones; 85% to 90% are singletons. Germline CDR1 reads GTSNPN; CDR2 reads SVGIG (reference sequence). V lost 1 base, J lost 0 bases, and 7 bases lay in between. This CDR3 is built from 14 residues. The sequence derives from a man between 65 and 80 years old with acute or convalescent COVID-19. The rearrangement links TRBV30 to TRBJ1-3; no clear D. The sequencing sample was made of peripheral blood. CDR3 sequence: CAWSGGFSGNTIYF. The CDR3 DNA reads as TGTGCCTGGAGTGGAGGCTTCTCTGGAAACACCATATATTTT. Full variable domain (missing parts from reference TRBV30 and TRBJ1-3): SQTIHQWPATLVQPVGSPLSLECTVEGTSNPNLYWYRQAAGRGLQLLFYSVGIGQISSEVPQNLSASRPQDRQFILSSKKLLLSDSGFYLCAWSGGFSGNTIYFGEGSWLTVV.